These 8 T cell receptor beta chains were all obtained from the same sample, sequenced in a study of blood T cell repertoires in COVID-19 (dated by TCRdb to about 2020). The library was made by the immunoSEQ multiplex PCR assay. The table was pulled from immuneACCESS by TCRdb, which kept in-frame rearrangements only. Such tables lose some clones; where checked, under half of the loss comes from unresolved V genes, and the rest has no known cause. The sample table contains 250,000 to 300,000 clones; only one count was recorded for under 90% of them. About 16% of the sample is held by the ten biggest clonotypes. The material sequenced was PBMCs or T cells enriched from blood (not recorded which). These receptors came from a man aged 18 to 30 who had recovered from COVID-19.

The CDR3 sequence: CASSQARETENIQYF. The CDR3 DNA sequence: TGTGCCAGCAGCCAAGCCCGCGAGACAGAAAACATTCAGTACTTC. The chain has TRBV3-1 (or the pseudogene TRBV3-2) and TRBJ2-4; maybe TRBD1 (5 bases). The CDR3 is 15 amino acids. The ends were cut back, 1 base at V and 5 bases at J, with 12 bases in the middle. Germline-derived CDR1 and CDR2 are LGHDT and YNNKEL (reference sequence).

This clone was observed once. The chain combines TRBV25-1 with TRBJ1-1; TRBD1 agrees at 11 bases. CDR1 is MGHDK, CDR2 SYGVNS, per germline. Trimming cost V 3 bases and J 8 bases; bases outside gene matches: 8. The CDR3 totals 15 residues. This CDR3 is CASSDWGQGEPEAFF. CDR3 DNA sequence: TGTGCCAGCAGTGACTGGGGACAGGGGGAACCGGAAGCTTTCTTT. Full variable domain (missing parts from reference TRBV25-1 and TRBJ1-1): EADIYQTPRYLVIGTGKKITLECSQTMGHDKMYWYQQDPGMELHLIHYSYGVNSTEKGDLSSESTVSRIRTEHFPLTLESARPSHTSQYLCASSDWGQGEPEAFFGQGTRLTVV.

The CDR3 loop reads CASSPRGGPSQTQYF. The CDR3 DNA follows: TGCGCCAGCAGCCCGAGAGGGGGTCCCAGTCAGACCCAGTACTTC. V gene TRBV5-1 combines with J gene TRBJ2-5; D may be TRBD1 (6 bases). The V and J ends lost 4 bases and 6 bases respectively, with 19 bases between them. In germline, CDR1 is SGHRS, CDR2 YFSETQ. This CDR3 is built from 15 residues.

The chain is built from TRBV12-3 or TRBV12-4 and TRBJ1-1; no firm D call. The CDR3 sequence is 12 residues long. V lost 2 bases to trimming and J lost 5 bases, with 6 bases between them. The CDR3 nucleotides are TGTGCCAGCAGTTTAATGAGGACTGAAGCTTTCTTT. Translation gives CASSLMRTEAFF.

The V call is TRBV30, the J call TRBJ1-4; the D is unclear. Germline V gene sequence: CDR1 GTSNPN, CDR2 SVGIG (reference sequence). V was cut by 4 bases and J by 7 bases, with 13 bases left in between. This CDR3 is 13 amino acids long. The CDR3 bases are TGTGCCTGGATATCAGGATCTGGTGAAAAACTGTTTTTT. Its translation is CAWISGSGEKLFF.

V gene TRBV24-1 combines with J gene TRBJ1-2, with D possibly matching TRBD1 (6 bases). The CDR3 covers 15 residues. Trimming removed 1 base from V and 8 bases from J, with 16 bases in between. Germline lookup yields CDR1 KGHDR and CDR2 SFDVKD. CDR3 nucleotide sequence: TGTGCCACCAGTGATTTCCTCGACAGGATAGTCGGCTACACCTTC. Amino acids: CATSDFLDRIVGYTF.

The chain couples TRBV25-1 to TRBJ1-1, with TRBD1 as a possible D gene (5 bases). The CDR3 length is 14 residues. Trimming cost V 4 bases and J 1 base, with 10 bases left between them. The germline gives CDR1 MGHDK, CDR2 SYGVNS. CDR3 coding DNA: TGTGCCAGCAGTGCCCGGACACGGAACACTGAAGCTTTCTTT. Encoded protein: CASSARTRNTEAFF.

With respect to this clone: Other DNA sequences of this sample code for an identical CDR3. The chain employs TRBV7-9 and TRBJ1-2, with 8 bases fitting TRBD1. The ends lost 3 bases at V and 3 bases at J; junction bases unmatched: 0. This CDR3 has 13 amino acids. From germline, CDR1 is SEHNR and CDR2 FQNEAQ (reference sequence). CDR3: CASSLGQDYGYTF. The DNA for the CDR3 is TGTGCCAGCAGCTTGGGACAGGACTATGGCTACACCTTC.